What follows describes a single T cell receptor beta chain. This sample was included in a study of blood T cell repertoires in COVID-19. About the study: The samples span acute and convalescent COVID-19 from the United States, Italy and Spain.

This CDR3 comprises 16 residues. V gave up 5 bases and J gave up 0 bases, with 14 bases separating them. Germline loops: CDR1 SGHTA, CDR2 FQGTGA. Per the original methods: Reference gene primer amplification yielded estimated nucleated cell counts. Clones were sequenced by immunoSEQ multiplex PCR, and TCRdb holds only the in-frame ones, with some missing. Clonal size and the V and J genes are those of that table, whereas D and trimming came from the DNA. This table has 190,000 or so clones, more than 75% appearing once. Sample: peripheral blood. This sequence was found in a man aged 40-49 years with active or convalescent COVID-19. The V and J genes are TRBV7-3 and TRBJ2-1, with D perhaps TRBD2 (5 bases). The CDR3 sequence: CASSPNSGGSYNEQFF. In DNA form, the CDR3 reads TGTGCCAGCAGCCCGAACTCCGGAGGCTCCTACAATGAGCAGTTCTTC. Together with reference TRBV7-3 and TRBJ2-1, the CDR3 gives the full variable domain: GAGVSQTPSNKVTEKGKYVELRCDPISGHTALYWYRQSLGQGPEFLIYFQGTGAADDSGLPNDRFFAVRPEGSVSTLKIQRTERGDSAVYLCASSPNSGGSYNEQFFGPGTRLTVL.